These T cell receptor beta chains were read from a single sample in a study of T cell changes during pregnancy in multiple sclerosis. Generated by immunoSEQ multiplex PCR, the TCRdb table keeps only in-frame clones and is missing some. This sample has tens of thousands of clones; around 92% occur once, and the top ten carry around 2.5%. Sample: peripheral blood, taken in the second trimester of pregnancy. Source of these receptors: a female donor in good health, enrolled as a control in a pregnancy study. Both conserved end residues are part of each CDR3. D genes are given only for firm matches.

CDR3 protein: CASSPTGRDYKNIQYF
D gene: TRBD2
J gene: TRBJ2-4
V gene: TRBV7-2

CDR3 protein: CATWDRRGDTQYF
D gene: TRBD1
J gene: TRBJ2-3
V gene: TRBV28

CDR3 protein: CASSFPGLAALSSYNEQFF
D gene: TRBD2
J gene: TRBJ2-1
V gene: TRBV5-1

CDR3 protein: CASSPTSRASGREYEQFF
D gene: TRBD2
J gene: TRBJ2-1
V gene: TRBV11-2

CDR3 protein: CASNTGGARNEQFF
D gene: TRBD2
J gene: TRBJ2-1
V gene: TRBV6-1

CDR3 protein: CASSFGGVNTEAFF
D gene: NA
J gene: TRBJ1-1
V gene: TRBV27

CDR3 protein: CASSFEGPNEKLFF
D gene: NA
J gene: TRBJ1-4
V gene: TRBV27

CDR3 protein: CASSLTSGGINEQFF
D gene: TRBD2
J gene: TRBJ2-1
V gene: TRBV7-2

CDR3 protein: CASSWPGGNEQYF
D gene: TRBD1
J gene: TRBJ2-7
V gene: TRBV27

CDR3 protein: CASSRIAGPYNEQFF
D gene: TRBD2
J gene: TRBJ2-1
V gene: TRBV28

CDR3 protein: CASSSQKAGGNSTYNEQFF
D gene: TRBD2
J gene: TRBJ2-1
V gene: TRBV7-3

CDR3 protein: CASSLGQGAYGYTF
D gene: TRBD1
J gene: TRBJ1-2
V gene: TRBV5-6

CDR3 protein: CASSSSTGGGNEQFF
D gene: TRBD1
J gene: TRBJ2-1
V gene: TRBV19

CDR3 protein: CASRGLGLETQYF
D gene: TRBD2
J gene: TRBJ2-5
V gene: TRBV2

CDR3 protein: CASSHRTGHTYGYTF
D gene: TRBD1
J gene: TRBJ1-2
V gene: TRBV14

CDR3 protein: CAISESGIIANNEQFF
D gene: NA
J gene: TRBJ2-1
V gene: TRBV10-3

CDR3 protein: CASSSLRPSYEQYF
D gene: NA
J gene: TRBJ2-7
V gene: TRBV11-2

CDR3 protein: CARGQDDEKLFF
D gene: NA
J gene: TRBJ1-4
V gene: TRBV7-3

CDR3 protein: CASSVDRAQPQHF
D gene: TRBD1
J gene: TRBJ1-5
V gene: TRBV7-2

CDR3 protein: CASSSGQGHGYTF
D gene: TRBD1
J gene: TRBJ1-2
V gene: TRBV28

CDR3 protein: CSVIAGGAGDTQYF
D gene: TRBD1
J gene: TRBJ2-3
V gene: TRBV29-1

CDR3 protein: CASSLDRTEFYEQYF
D gene: NA
J gene: TRBJ2-7
V gene: TRBV13

CDR3 protein: CASSRAIGYEQYF
D gene: NA
J gene: TRBJ2-7
V gene: TRBV6-6

CDR3 protein: CASSSVTGNPTDTQYF
D gene: NA
J gene: TRBJ2-3
V gene: TRBV19

CDR3 protein: CASSLSGDSNQPQHF
D gene: NA
J gene: TRBJ1-5
V gene: TRBV5-1

CDR3 protein: CASLKTGSYEQYF
D gene: NA
J gene: TRBJ2-7
V gene: TRBV21-1

CDR3 protein: CASSIRQTEKLFF
D gene: NA
J gene: TRBJ1-4
V gene: TRBV7-8

CDR3 protein: CATSRVLGSLTDTQYF
D gene: NA
J gene: TRBJ2-3
V gene: TRBV15

CDR3 protein: CSVDNRGYTIYF
D gene: TRBD1
J gene: TRBJ1-3
V gene: TRBV29-1

CDR3 protein: CASSLETGDGYTF
D gene: TRBD1
J gene: TRBJ1-2
V gene: TRBV5-1

CDR3 protein: CASSLGQGNSPLHF
D gene: NA
J gene: TRBJ1-6
V gene: TRBV13

CDR3 protein: CASSPEVIGKIAKNIQYF
D gene: NA
J gene: TRBJ2-4
V gene: TRBV18

CDR3 protein: CASSQAAGTGNTIYF
D gene: NA
J gene: TRBJ1-3
V gene: TRBV14

CDR3 protein: CASSQRVEAFF
D gene: NA
J gene: TRBJ1-1
V gene: TRBV7-8

CDR3 protein: CASTPFSAGRTRNEQFF
D gene: NA
J gene: TRBJ2-1
V gene: TRBV5-1

CDR3 protein: CASSSHMNTEAFF
D gene: NA
J gene: TRBJ1-1
V gene: TRBV7-3

CDR3 protein: CTSSQGSAISETQYF
D gene: NA
J gene: TRBJ2-5
V gene: TRBV1

CDR3 protein: CSVERQGDTEAFF
D gene: TRBD1
J gene: TRBJ1-1
V gene: TRBV29-1

CDR3 protein: CASRVAGVAYTQYF
D gene: TRBD2
J gene: TRBJ2-3
V gene: TRBV11-2

CDR3 protein: CASSPNGQYNEQFF
D gene: NA
J gene: TRBJ2-1
V gene: TRBV18

CDR3 protein: CASSPFDRGGTEAFF
D gene: TRBD1
J gene: TRBJ1-1
V gene: TRBV16

CDR3 protein: CASSVDSGNTGELFF
D gene: NA
J gene: TRBJ2-2
V gene: TRBV9

CDR3 protein: CASSPGQGAGSPLHF
D gene: TRBD1
J gene: TRBJ1-6
V gene: TRBV27

CDR3 protein: CASSYQQGRGNTIYF
D gene: NA
J gene: TRBJ1-3
V gene: TRBV6-5

CDR3 protein: CASSLTRATEAFF
D gene: NA
J gene: TRBJ1-1
V gene: TRBV6-1

CDR3 protein: CASGWGTVYEQYF
D gene: TRBD1
J gene: TRBJ2-7
V gene: TRBV12-5

CDR3 protein: CASSFWSGGRTEAFF
D gene: NA
J gene: TRBJ1-1
V gene: TRBV28

CDR3 protein: CASSRLADDYNEQFF
D gene: TRBD2
J gene: TRBJ2-1
V gene: TRBV11-2

CDR3 protein: CASSLAVTTEAFF
D gene: NA
J gene: TRBJ1-1
V gene: TRBV7-9

CDR3 protein: CASSSGDRDNSPLHF
D gene: TRBD1
J gene: TRBJ1-6
V gene: TRBV4-2

CDR3 protein: CASSVTGTGSNQPQHF
D gene: NA
J gene: TRBJ1-5
V gene: TRBV5-4